This paragraph reports one TCR beta chain. Antigen: not known. The entry originates in a study of shared clonotypes between healthy human individuals. Study observations and caveats: When compared with the clonotypes that were shared by all four sorted-subset donors, the non-shared clonotypes turned out to have lower generation probabilities. The authors sampled blood alone, and tissue repertoires likely differ.

Germline V gene data show CDR1 as LGHNA and CDR2 as YSLEER. The CDR3 extends over 16 amino acids. Trimming took 0 bases from V and 0 from J, leaving 9 bases between them. Everyone who donated was a Caucasian adult who lived in Nashville, Tennessee. The authors loaded 200 ng DNA, roughly 27,000 T cell genomes, into sorted-subset replicate PCRs. Repertoires were generated with immunoSEQ multiplex PCR, while TCRdb's copy carries only in-frame clones and drops some. The table has roughly 2.5 million clones, around nine tenths seen once. The receptor comes from a man younger than 35 in good health. The genes are TRBV4-3 and TRBJ2-1; D not certain. The sequencing input was naive CD4+ T cells sorted from blood. Subset: CD45RA+ positively selected. This chain's CDR3 is CASSQDPALSYNEQFF. The CDR3 DNA reads as TGCGCCAGCAGCCAAGATCCAGCGCTCTCCTACAATGAGCAGTTCTTC.